The source of this TCR beta chain is a study of T cell clusters in autoimmune cytopenias. Study-wide results and caveats: TRB repertoire shifts in secondary cytopenia and chronic lymphocytic leukemia mostly reflected lymphoma, not autoimmunity. Primary autoimmune cytopenia patients appeared to lack physiological T cell clusters present in healthy donors.

As to this clonotype: Its target is not known.

CDR3 length: 16 amino acids. Germline values: CDR1 SGHDT, CDR2 YYEEEE. Multiplex touch-down PCR amplified TRB using TRB-A and TRB-B pools in one tube. TCRdb re-called the multiplex PCR reads; every CDR3 protein appears as one record, without DNA. The sample includes approximately 11,000 distinct CDR3 sequences. Each sample's input was 250 to 300 ng genomic DNA, 38,000 or so genome equivalents. The sample also formed part of further work on T cell repertoires in aging, cancer and after chemotherapy. That work contributes: The whole study produced a dataset of several million TCR reads. Compared with age-matched healthy donors, untreated hematological or solid cancer patients showed higher blood TCR clonality.

The chain couples TRBV5-6 to TRBJ1-6. The sample taken for sequencing was peripheral blood. The sequence was collected from a human donor in good health. The CDR3 spells CASSLIGQPYNSPLHF.